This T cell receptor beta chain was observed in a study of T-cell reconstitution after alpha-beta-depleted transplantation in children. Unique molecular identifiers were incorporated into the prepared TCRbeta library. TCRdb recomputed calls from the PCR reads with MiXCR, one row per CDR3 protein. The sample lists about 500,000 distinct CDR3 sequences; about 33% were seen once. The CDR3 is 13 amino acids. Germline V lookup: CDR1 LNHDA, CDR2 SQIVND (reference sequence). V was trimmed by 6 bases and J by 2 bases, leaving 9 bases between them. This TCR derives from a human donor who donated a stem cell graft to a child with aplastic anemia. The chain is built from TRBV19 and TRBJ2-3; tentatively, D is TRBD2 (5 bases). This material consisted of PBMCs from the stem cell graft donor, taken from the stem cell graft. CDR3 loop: CASRLGITDTQYF. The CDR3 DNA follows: TGTGCCAGTAGACTAGGCATCACAGATACGCAGTATTTT.